This TCR beta chain was sequenced in a study of shared clonotypes between healthy human individuals. Study as a whole: Per donor, CD8 memory used one plate, CD8 naive used two, CD4 memory used three and CD4 naive used three.

Repertoires were generated with immunoSEQ multiplex PCR, while TCRdb's copy carries only in-frame clones and drops some. Of just over 2,000,000 clones listed, over 85% are singletons. The germline gives CDR1 MNHEY, CDR2 SVGAGI. CDR3 length: 15 residues. Trimming left V 6 bases short and J 0 bases short, with 12 bases between. The clonotype comes from a man aged 18 to 29 in good health. The sequenced sample was naive CD4+ T cells sorted from blood. Subset indicated: CD45RA+ positively selected. The V call is TRBV6-5, the J call TRBJ1-5, with D perhaps matching TRBD1 (6 bases). For the CDR3, the DNA is TGTGCCAGCAGCCCTAGGGGGTATAGCAATCAGCCCCAGCATTTT. It specifies CASSPRGYSNQPQHF.